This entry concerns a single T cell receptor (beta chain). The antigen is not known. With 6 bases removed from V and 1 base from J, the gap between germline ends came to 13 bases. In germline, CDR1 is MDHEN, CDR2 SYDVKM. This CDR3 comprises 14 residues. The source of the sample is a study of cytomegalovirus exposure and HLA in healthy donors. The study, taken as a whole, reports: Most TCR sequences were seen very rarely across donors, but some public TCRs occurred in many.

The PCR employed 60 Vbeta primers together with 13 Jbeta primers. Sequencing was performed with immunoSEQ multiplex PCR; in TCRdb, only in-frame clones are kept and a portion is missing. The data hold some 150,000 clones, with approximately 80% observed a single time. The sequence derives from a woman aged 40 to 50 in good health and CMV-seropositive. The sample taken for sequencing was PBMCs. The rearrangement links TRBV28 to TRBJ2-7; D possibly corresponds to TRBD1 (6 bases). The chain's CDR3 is CASRIGRGSYEQYF. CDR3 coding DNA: TGTGCCAGCAGAATAGGCAGGGGATCCTACGAGCAGTACTTC. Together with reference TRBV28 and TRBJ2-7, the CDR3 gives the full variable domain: DVKVTQSSRYLVKRTGEKVFLECVQDMDHENMFWYRQDPGLGLRLIYFSYDVKMKEKGDIPEGYSVSREKKERFSLILESASTNQTSMYLCASRIGRGSYEQYFGPGTRLTVT.